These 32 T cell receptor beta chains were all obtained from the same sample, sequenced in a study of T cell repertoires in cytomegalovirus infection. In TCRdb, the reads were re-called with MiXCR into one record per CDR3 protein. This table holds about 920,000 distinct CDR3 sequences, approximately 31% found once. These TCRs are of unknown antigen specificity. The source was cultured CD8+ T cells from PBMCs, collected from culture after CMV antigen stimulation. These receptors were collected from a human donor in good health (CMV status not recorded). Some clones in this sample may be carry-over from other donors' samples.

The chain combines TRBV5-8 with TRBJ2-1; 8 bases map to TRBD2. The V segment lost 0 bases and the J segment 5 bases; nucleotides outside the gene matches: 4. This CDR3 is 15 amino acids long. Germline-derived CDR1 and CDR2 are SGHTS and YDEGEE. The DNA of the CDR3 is TGTGCCAGCAGCTTGGGACTAGCGAGTCACAATGAGCAGTTCTTC. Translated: CASSLGLASHNEQFF.

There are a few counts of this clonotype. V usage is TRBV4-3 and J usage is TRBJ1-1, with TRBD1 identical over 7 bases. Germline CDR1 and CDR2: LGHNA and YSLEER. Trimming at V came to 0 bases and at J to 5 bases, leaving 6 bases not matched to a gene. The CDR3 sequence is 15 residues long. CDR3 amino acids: CASSQDSAGGTEAFF. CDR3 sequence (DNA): TGCGCCAGCAGCCAAGATTCGGCAGGGGGGACTGAAGCTTTCTTT.

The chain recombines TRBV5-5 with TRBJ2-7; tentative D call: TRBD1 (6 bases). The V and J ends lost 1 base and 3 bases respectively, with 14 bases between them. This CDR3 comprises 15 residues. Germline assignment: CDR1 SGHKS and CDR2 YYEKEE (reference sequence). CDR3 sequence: CASSLRRTADYEQYF. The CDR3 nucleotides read TGTGCCAGCAGCTTGCGGAGGACAGCTGACTACGAGCAGTACTTC. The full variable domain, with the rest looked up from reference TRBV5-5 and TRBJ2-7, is DAGVTQSPTHLIKTRGQQVTLRCSPISGHKSVSWYQQVLGQGPQFIFQYYEKEERGRGNFPDRFSARQFPNYSSELNVNALLLGDSALYLCASSLRRTADYEQYFGPGTRLTVT.

The CDR3 coding sequence is TGTGCCACCAGCAGGCGAGTTAACACTGAAGCTTTCTTT. Amino acid sequence: CATSRRVNTEAFF. The chain recombines TRBV15 with TRBJ1-1; D not certain. CDR1 and CDR2 (germline): LNHNV, YYDKDF (reference sequence). V dropped 3 bases and J dropped 2 bases, with 7 bases sitting between them. The CDR3 runs to 13 residues.

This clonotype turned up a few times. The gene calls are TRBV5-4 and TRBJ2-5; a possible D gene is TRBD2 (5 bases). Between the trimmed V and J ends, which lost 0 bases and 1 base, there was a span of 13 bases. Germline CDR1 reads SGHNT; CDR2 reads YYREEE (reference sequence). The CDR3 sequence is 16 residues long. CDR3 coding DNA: TGTGCCAGCAGCTTGGATGTAGCGAAGGTCCAAGAGACCCAGTACTTC. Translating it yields CASSLDVAKVQETQYF.

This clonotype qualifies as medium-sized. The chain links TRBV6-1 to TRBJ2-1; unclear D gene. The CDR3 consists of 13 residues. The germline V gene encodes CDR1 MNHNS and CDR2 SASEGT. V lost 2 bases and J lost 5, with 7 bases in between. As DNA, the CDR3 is TGTGCCAGCAGTGAACCCTTTAACAATGAGCAGTTCTTC. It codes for CASSEPFNNEQFF.

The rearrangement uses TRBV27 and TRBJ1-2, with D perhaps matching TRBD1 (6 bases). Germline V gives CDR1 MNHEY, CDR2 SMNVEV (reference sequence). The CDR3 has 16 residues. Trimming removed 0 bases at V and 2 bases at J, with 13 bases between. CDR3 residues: CASSLSWGALNYGYTF. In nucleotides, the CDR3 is TGTGCCAGCAGTTTATCGTGGGGGGCTTTGAACTATGGCTACACCTTC.

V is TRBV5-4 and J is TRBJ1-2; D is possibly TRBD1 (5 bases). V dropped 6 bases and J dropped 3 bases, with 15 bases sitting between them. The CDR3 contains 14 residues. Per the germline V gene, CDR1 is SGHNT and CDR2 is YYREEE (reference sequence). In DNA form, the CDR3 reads TGTGCCAGCACCGGTTGGGGGGAGGACTATGGCTACACCTTC. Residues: CASTGWGEDYGYTF. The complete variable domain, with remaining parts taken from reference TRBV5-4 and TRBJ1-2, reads ETGVTQSPTHLIKTRGQQVTLRCSSQSGHNTVSWYQQALGQGPQFIFQYYREEENGRGNFPPRFSGLQFPNYSSELNVNALELDDSALYLCASTGWGEDYGYTFGSGTRLTVV.

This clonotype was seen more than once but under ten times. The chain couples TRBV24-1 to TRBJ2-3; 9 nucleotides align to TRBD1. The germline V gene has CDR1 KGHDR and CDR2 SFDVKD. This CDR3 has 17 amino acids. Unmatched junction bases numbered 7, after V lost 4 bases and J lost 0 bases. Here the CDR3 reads CATSDRRQGGSTDTQYF. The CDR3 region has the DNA TGTGCCACCAGTGACCGTCGACAGGGGGGTAGCACAGATACGCAGTATTTT.

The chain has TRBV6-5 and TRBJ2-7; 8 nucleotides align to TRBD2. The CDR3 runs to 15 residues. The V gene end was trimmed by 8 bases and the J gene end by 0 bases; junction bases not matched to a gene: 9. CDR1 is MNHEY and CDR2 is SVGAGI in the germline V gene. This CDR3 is CASSGGAGNSYEQYF. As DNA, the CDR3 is TGTGCCAGCTCCGGGGGGGCCGGGAACTCCTACGAGCAGTACTTC.

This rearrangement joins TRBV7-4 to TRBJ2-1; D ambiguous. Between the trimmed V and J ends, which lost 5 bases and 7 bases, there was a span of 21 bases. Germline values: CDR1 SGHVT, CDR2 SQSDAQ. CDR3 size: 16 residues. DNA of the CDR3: TGTGCCAGCAGCGGGGTAGGTCTCAATAGGAAAAATGAGCAGTTCTTC. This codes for CASSGVGLNRKNEQFF.

The chain's CDR3 is CANSLGTSGGGSEQYV. The CDR3 coding sequence is TGTGCCAACAGCTTGGGGACTAGCGGGGGGGGGAGCGAGCAGTACGTC. The genes are TRBV7-6 and TRBJ2-7, with TRBD2 identical over 16 bases. From germline, CDR1 is SGHVS and CDR2 FNYEAQ. The CDR3 extends over 16 amino acids.

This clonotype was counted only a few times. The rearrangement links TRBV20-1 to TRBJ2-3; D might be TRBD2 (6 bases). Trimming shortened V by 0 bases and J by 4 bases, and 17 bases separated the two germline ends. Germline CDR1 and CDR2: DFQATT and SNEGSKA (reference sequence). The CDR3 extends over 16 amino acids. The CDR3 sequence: CSAREGIWSGADTQYF. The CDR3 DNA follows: TGCAGTGCTAGAGAGGGGATCTGGTCGGGAGCAGATACGCAGTATTTT.

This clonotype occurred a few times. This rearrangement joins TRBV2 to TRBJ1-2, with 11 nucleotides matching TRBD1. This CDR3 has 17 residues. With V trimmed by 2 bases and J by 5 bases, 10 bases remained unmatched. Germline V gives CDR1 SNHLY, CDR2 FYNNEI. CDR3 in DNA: TGTGCCAGCAGTGAAACGCGGGGGACAGGGGGTTTTTATGGCTACACCTTC. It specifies CASSETRGTGGFYGYTF. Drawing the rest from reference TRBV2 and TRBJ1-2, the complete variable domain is EPEVTQTPSHQVTQMGQEVILRCVPISNHLYFYWYRQILGQKVEFLVSFYNNEISEKSEIFDDQFSVERPDGSNFTLKIRSTKLEDSAMYFCASSETRGTGGFYGYTFGSGTRLTVV.

This CDR3 reads CASSQEPIAGGNTGELFF. CDR3 nucleotide sequence: TGCGCCAGCAGCCAAGAGCCTATAGCGGGGGGTAACACCGGGGAGCTGTTTTTT. V is TRBV4-1 and J is TRBJ2-2; 10 nucleotides match TRBD2. The CDR3 has 18 residues. From germline, CDR1 is MGHRA and CDR2 YSYEKL. V trimming: 0 bases; J trimming: 2 bases; junction bases outside the gene matches: 6.

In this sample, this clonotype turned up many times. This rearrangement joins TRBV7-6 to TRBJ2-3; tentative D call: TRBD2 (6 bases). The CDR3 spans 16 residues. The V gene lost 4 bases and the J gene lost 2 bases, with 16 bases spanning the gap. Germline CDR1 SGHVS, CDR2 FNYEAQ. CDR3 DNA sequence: TGTGCCAGCAGCTACCGAGCGGGTTATACCACAGATACGCAGTATTTT. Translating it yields CASSYRAGYTTDTQYF.

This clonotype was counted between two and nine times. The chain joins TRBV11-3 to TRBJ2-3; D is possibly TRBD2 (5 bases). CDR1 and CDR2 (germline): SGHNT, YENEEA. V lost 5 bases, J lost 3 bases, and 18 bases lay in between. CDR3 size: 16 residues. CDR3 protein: CASSNKTLEGTDTQYF. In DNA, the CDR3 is TGTGCCAGCAGCAACAAAACGTTAGAGGGAACAGATACGCAGTATTTT.

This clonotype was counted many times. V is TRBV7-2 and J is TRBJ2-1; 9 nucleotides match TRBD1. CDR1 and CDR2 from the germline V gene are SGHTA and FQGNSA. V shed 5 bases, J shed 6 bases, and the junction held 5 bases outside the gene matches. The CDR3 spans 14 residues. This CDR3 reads CASSTGTGSNEQFF. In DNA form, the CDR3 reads TGTGCCAGCAGCACCGGGACAGGGAGCAATGAGCAGTTCTTC.

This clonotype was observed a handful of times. The CDR3 here is CASSDEGGLSNGYTF. Written as DNA, the CDR3 is TGTGCCAGCAGCGACGAGGGGGGGCTCTCGAATGGCTACACCTTC. The genes are TRBV7-9 and TRBJ1-2, with a possible D match to TRBD1 (6 bases). There are 15 residues in the CDR3. V gave up 5 bases and J gave up 6 bases, with 19 bases separating them. Germline V gene data show CDR1 as SEHNR and CDR2 as FQNEAQ (reference sequence).

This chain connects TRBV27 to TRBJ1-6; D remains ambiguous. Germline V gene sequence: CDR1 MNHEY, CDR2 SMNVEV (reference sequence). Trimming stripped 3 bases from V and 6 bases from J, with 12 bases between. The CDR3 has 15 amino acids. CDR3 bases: TGTGCCAGCAGTTTTTCTAGGACTATTAATTCACCCCTCCACTTT. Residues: CASSFSRTINSPLHF.

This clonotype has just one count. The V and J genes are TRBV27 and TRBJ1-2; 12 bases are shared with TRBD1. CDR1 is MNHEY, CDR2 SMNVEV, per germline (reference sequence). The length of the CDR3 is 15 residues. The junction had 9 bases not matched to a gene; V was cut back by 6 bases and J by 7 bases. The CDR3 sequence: CASRRGTGGERGYTF. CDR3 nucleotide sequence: TGTGCCAGCAGACGAGGGACAGGGGGCGAGCGTGGCTACACCTTC.

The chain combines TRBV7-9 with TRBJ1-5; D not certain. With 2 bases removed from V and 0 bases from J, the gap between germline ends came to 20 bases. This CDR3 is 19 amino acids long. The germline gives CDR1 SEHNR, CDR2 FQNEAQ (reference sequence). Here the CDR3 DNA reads TGTGCCAGCAGCTTACCTGTCACCGGACGGCCTCGTAGCAATCAGCCCCAGCATTTT. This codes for CASSLPVTGRPRSNQPQHF.

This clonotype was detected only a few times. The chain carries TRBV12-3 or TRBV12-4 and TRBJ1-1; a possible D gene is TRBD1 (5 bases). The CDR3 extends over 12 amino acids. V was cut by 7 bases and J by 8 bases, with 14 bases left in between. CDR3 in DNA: TGTGCCAGCATTTTCGGGACCGAGGAAGCTTTCTTT. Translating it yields CASIFGTEEAFF.

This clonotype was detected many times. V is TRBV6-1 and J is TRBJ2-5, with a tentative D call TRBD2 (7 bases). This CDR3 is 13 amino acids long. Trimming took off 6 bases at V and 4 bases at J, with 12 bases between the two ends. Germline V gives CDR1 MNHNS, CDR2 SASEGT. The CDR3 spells CASRRGGRETQYF. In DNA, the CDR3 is TGTGCCAGCAGGAGGGGGGGGAGAGAGACCCAGTACTTC.

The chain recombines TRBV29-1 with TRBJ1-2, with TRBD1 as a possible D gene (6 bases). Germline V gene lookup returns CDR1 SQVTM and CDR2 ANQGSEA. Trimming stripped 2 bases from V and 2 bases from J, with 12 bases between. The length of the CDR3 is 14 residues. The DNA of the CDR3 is TGCAGCGTTGAAACGGGACACTTGAACTATGGCTACACCTTC. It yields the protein CSVETGHLNYGYTF.

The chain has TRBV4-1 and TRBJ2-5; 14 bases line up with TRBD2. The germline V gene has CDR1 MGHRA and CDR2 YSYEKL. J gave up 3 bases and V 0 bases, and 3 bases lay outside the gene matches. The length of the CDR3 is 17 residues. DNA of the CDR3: TGCGCCAGCAGCCAAGATCCGGGACTAGCGGGGGAAGAGACCCAGTACTTC. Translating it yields CASSQDPGLAGEETQYF.

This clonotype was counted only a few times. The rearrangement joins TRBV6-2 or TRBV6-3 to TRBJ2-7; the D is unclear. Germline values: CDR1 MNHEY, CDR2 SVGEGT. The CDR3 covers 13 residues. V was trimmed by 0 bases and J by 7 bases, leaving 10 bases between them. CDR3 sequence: CASSYSPYGEQYV. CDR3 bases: TGTGCCAGCAGTTACTCTCCTTATGGGGAGCAGTACGTC.

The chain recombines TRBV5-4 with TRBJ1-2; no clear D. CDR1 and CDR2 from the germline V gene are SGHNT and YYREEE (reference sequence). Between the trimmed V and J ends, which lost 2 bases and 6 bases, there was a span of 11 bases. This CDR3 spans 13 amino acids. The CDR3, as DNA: TGTGCCAGCAGCTTATCCAGGAGAAATGGCTACACCTTC. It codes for CASSLSRRNGYTF. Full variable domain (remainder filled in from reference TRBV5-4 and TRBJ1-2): ETGVTQSPTHLIKTRGQQVTLRCSSQSGHNTVSWYQQALGQGPQFIFQYYREEENGRGNFPPRFSGLQFPNYSSELNVNALELDDSALYLCASSLSRRNGYTFGSGTRLTVV.

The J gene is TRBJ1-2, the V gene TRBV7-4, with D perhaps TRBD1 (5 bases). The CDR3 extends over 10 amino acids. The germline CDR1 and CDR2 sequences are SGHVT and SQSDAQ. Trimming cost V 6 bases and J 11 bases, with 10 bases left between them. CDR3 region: CASSFGTYTF. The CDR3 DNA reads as TGTGCCAGCAGTTTCGGGACGTACACCTTC.

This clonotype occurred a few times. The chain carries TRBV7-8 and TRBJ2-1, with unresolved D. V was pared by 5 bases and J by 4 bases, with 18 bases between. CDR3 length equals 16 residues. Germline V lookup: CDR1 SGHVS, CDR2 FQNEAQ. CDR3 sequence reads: CASSHPTDGPYNEQFF. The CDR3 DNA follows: TGTGCCAGCAGCCACCCGACTGACGGCCCTTACAATGAGCAGTTCTTC.

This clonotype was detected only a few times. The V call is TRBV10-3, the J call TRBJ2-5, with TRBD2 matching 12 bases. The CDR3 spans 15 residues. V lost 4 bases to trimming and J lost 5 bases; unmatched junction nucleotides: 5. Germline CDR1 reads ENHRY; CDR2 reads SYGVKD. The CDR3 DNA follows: TGTGCCATCAGTGGAACTAGCGGGGGGTATGAGACCCAGTACTTC. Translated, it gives CAISGTSGGYETQYF.

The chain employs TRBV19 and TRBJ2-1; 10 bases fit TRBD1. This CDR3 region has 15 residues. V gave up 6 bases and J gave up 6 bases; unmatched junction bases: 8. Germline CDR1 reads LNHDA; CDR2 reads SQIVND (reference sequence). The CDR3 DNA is TGTGCCAGTAGCCCCCGTGGGACAGGGGTCAATGAGCAGTTCTTC. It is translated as CASSPRGTGVNEQFF.